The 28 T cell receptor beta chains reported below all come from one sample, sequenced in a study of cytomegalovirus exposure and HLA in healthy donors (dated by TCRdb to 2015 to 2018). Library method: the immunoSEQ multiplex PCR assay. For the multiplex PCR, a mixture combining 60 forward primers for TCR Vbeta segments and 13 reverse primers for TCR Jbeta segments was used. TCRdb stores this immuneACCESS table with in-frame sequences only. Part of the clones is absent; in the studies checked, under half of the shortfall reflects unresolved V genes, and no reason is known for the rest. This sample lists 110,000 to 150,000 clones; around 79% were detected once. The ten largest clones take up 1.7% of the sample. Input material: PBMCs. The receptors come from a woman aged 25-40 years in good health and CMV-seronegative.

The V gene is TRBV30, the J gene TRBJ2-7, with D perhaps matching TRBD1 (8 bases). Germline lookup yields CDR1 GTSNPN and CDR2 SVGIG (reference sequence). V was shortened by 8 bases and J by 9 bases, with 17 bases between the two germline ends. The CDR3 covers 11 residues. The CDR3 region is CATGTGGGQYF. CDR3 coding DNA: TGTGCCACTGGAACAGGGGGGGGGCAGTACTTC.

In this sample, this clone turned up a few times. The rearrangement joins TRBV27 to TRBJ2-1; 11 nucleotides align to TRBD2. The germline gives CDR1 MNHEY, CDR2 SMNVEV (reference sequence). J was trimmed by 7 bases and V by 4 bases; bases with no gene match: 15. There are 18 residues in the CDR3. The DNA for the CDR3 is TGTGCCAGCAGTTCCGGGACTAGCGGTCCTGGGGGTACAAATGAGCAGTTCTTC. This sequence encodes CASSSGTSGPGGTNEQFF.

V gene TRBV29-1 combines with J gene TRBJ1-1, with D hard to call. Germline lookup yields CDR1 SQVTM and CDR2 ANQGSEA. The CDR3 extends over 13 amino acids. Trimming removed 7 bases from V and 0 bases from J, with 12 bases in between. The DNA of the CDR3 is TGCAGCGCTGGACTGACGATGAACACTGAAGCTTTCTTT. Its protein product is CSAGLTMNTEAFF. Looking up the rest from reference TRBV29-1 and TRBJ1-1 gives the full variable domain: SAVISQKPSRDICQRGTSLTIQCQVDSQVTMMFWYRQQPGQSLTLIATANQGSEATYESGFVIDKFPISRPNLTFSTLTVSNMSPEDSSIYLCSAGLTMNTEAFFGQGTRLTVV.

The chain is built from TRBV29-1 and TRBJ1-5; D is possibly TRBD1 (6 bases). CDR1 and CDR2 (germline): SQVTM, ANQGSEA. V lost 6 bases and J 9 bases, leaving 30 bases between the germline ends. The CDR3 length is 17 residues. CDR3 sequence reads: CSVQNGSFQGLPRPQHF. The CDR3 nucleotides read TGCAGCGTCCAGAACGGGTCATTTCAGGGGCTCCCTCGGCCCCAGCATTTT.

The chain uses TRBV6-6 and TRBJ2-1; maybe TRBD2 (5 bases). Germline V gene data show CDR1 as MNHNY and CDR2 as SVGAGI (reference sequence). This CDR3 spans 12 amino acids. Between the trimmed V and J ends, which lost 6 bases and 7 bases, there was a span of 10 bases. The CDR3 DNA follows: TGTGCCAGCAGCGAGGGTGGGAATGAGCAGTTCTTC. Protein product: CASSEGGNEQFF.

The CDR3 bases are TGTGCCAGCAGTGAAAGACCTGGGGGGGGGCGAGGCTACACCTTC. Protein sequence: CASSERPGGGRGYTF. The J gene is TRBJ1-2, the V gene TRBV6-1, with TRBD1 as a possible D gene (6 bases). V was pared by 2 bases and J by 8 bases, with 18 bases between. There are 15 residues in the CDR3. The germline V gene has CDR1 MNHNS and CDR2 SASEGT.

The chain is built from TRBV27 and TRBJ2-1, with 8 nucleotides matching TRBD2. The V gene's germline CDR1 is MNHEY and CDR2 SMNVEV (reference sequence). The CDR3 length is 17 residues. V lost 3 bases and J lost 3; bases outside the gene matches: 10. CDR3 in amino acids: CASSFLTSGGNYNEQFF. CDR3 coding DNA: TGTGCCAGCAGTTTCTTAACCAGCGGGGGCAACTACAATGAGCAGTTCTTC.

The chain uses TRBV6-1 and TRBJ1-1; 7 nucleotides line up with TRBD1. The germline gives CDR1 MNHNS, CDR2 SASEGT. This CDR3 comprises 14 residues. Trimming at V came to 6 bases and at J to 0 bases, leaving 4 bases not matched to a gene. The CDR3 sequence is CASSPGTVNTEAFF. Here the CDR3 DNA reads TGTGCCAGCAGCCCCGGGACAGTGAACACTGAAGCTTTCTTT.

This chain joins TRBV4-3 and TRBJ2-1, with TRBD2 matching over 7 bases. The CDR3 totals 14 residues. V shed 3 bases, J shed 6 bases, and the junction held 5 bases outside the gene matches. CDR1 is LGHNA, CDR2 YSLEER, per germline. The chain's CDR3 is CASSQKRGPNEQFF. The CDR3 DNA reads TGCGCCAGCAGCCAGAAGCGGGGCCCCAATGAGCAGTTCTTC.

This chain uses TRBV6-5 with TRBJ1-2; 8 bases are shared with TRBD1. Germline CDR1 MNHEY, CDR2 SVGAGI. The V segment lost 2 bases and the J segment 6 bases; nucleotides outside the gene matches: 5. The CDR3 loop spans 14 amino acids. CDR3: CASSYGDRNDGYTF. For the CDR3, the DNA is TGTGCCAGCAGTTACGGGGACAGGAACGATGGCTACACCTTC.

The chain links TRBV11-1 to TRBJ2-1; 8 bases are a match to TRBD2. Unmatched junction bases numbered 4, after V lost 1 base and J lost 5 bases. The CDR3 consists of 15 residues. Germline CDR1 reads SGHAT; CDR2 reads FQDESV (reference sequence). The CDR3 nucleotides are TGTGCCAGCAGCTTAGGGGGACTAGAGGACAATGAGCAGTTCTTC. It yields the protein CASSLGGLEDNEQFF.

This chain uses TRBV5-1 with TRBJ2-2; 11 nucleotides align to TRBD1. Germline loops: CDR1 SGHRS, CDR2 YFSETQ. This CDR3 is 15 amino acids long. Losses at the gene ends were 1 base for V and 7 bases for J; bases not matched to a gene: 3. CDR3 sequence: CASSLKGQGDGELFF. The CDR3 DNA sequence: TGCGCCAGCAGCTTGAAGGGACAGGGGGACGGGGAGCTGTTTTTT.

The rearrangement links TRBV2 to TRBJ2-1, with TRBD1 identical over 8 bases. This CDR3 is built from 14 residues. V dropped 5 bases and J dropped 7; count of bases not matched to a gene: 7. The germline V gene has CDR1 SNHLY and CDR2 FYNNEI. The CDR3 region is CASSKDRGRNEQFF. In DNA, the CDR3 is TGTGCCAGCAGTAAAGACAGGGGCCGTAATGAGCAGTTCTTC. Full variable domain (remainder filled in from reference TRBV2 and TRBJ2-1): EPEVTQTPSHQVTQMGQEVILRCVPISNHLYFYWYRQILGQKVEFLVSFYNNEISEKSEIFDDQFSVERPDGSNFTLKIRSTKLEDSAMYFCASSKDRGRNEQFFGPGTRLTVL.

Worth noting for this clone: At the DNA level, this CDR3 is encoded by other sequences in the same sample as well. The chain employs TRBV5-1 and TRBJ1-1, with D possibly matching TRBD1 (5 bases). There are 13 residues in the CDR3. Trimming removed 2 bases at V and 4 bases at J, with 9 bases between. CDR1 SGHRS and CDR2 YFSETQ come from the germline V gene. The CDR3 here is CASSLTGGTEAFF. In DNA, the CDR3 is TGCGCCAGCAGCTTAACAGGTGGCACTGAAGCTTTCTTT.

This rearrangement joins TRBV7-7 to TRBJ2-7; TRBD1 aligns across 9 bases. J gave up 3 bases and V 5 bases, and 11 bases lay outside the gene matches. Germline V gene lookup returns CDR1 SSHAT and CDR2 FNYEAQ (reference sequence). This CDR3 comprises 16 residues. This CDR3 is CASSPDRGSAIYEQYF. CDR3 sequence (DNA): TGTGCCAGCAGCCCTGACAGGGGGAGCGCTATCTACGAGCAGTACTTC.

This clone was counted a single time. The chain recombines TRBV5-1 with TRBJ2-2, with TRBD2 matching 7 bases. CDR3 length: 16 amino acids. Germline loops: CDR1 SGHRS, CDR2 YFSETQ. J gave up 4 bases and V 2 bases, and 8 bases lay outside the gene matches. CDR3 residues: CASSLNPGGITGELFF. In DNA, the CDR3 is TGCGCCAGCAGCTTAAATCCGGGGGGAATCACCGGGGAGCTGTTTTTT.

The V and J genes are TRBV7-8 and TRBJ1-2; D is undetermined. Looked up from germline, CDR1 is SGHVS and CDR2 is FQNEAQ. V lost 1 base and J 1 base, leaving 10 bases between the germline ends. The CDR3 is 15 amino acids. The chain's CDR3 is CASSLEVGLNYGYTF. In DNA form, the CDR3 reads TGTGCCAGCAGCTTAGAAGTCGGTCTTAACTATGGCTACACCTTC.

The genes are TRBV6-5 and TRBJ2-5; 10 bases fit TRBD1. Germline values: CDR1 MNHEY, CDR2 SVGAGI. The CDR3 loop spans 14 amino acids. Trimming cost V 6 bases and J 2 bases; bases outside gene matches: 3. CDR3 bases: TGTGCCAGCAGCCGGGACAGGGGACAAGAGACCCAGTACTTC. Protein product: CASSRDRGQETQYF.

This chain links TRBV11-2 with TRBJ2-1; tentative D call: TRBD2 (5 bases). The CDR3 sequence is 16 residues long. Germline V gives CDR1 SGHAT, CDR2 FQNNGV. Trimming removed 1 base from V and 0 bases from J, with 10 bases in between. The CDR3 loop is CASSLVAGYSYNEQFF. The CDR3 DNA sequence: TGTGCCAGCAGCTTAGTGGCGGGCTACTCCTACAATGAGCAGTTCTTC.

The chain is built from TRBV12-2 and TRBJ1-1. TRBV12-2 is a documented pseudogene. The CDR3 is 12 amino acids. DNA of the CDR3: TGCGCAAGTCGCCCCCCGGGGGGGGGAGCTTTCTTT. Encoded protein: CASRPPGGGAFF.

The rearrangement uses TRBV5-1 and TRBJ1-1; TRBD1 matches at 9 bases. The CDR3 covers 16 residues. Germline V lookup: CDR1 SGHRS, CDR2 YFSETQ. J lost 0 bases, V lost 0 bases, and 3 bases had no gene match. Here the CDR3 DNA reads TGCGCCAGCAGCTTGGAGGGACAGGGTATGAACACTGAAGCTTTCTTT. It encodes CASSLEGQGMNTEAFF.

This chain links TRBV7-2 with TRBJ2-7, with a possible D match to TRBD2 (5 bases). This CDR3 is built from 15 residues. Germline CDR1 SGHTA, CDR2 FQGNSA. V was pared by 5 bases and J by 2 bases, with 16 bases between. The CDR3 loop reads CASSHGIGNPYEQYF. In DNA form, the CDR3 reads TGTGCCAGCAGCCACGGGATAGGGAACCCCTACGAGCAGTACTTC.

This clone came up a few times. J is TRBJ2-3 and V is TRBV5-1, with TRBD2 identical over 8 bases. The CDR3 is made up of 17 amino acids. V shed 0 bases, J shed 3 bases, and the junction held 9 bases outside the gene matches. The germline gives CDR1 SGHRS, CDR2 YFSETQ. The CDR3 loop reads CASSLAGAGAWTDTQYF. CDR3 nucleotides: TGCGCCAGCAGCTTGGCCGGAGCGGGGGCCTGGACAGATACGCAGTATTTT.

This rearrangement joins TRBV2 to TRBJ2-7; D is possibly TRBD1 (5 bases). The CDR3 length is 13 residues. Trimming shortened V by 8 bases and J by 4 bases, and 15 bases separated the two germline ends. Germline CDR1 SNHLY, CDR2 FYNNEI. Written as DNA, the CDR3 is TGTGCCAGCTCGTCGGACATTCCTTACGAGCAGTACTTC. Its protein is CASSSDIPYEQYF.

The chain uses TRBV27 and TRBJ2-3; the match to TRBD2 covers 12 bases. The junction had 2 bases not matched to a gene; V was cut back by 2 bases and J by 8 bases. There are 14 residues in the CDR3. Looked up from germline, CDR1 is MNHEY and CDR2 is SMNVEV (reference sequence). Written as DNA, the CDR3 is TGTGCCAGCAGTTTACCTAGCGGGGGGGCTACGCAGTATTTT. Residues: CASSLPSGGATQYF.

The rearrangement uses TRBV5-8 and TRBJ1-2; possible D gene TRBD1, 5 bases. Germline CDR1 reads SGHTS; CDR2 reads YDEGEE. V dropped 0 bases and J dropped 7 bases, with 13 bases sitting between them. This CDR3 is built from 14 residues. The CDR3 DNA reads TGTGCCAGCAGCTTGGCTGGGGCAGTAGGTGGCTACACCTTC. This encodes CASSLAGAVGGYTF.

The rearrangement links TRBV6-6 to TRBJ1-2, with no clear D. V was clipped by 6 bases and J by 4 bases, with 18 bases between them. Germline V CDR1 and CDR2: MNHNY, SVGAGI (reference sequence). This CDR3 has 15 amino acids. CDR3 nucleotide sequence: TGTGCCAGCAGGGACCTCCGGGAGTTACTCTATGGCTACACCTTC. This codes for CASRDLRELLYGYTF.

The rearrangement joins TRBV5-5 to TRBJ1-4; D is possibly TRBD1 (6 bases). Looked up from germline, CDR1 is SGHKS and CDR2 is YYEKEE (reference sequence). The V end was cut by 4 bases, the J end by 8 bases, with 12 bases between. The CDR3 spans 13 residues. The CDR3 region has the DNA TGTGCCAGCAGCCTCCAGGGGATGGAAAAACTGTTTTTT. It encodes CASSLQGMEKLFF.